This T cell receptor beta chain was recorded in a study of response to subunit inactivated influenza vaccine. Study outcomes and limitations: New T cells are recruited in small numbers by each seasonal influenza vaccination, according to the authors' suggestion.

This clonotype was picked up many times. Its antigen is unknown. TCRdb re-called the RT-PCR reads through MiXCR, storing one row per CDR3 protein. The sample has some 850,000 distinct CDR3 sequences, approximately 17% seen once. The germline gives CDR1 SQVTM, CDR2 ANQGSEA. The CDR3 has 14 amino acids. V lost 1 base, J lost 2 bases, and 10 bases lay in between. Sample: PBMCs from blood, taken 5 days after vaccination. J is TRBJ2-3 and V is TRBV29-1; D remains ambiguous. The source of this sequence is a man between 45 and 60 years old who received an inactivated influenza vaccine. CDR3 amino acids: CSVEGDHDTDTQYF. The CDR3, as DNA: TGCAGCGTTGAAGGTGATCACGACACAGATACGCAGTATTTT.